This T cell receptor (beta chain) was obtained from a study of molecular identifiers for immune sequencing clone quantification. General study findings and limits: Clonotypes surpassing 20 RNA copies contained over 98% of effector molecules, versus under 1% in naive cells.

Construction of naive CD8 libraries employed about 20,000 to 1,100,000 sorted cells together with 10%, 30% or 50% RNA. One entry per CDR3 protein results from TCRdb running MiXCR on the PCR reads. The sample lists more than 450,000 distinct CDR3 sequences; about 21% were seen once. Germline-derived CDR1 and CDR2 are SNHLY and FYNNEI. The CDR3 consists of 15 residues. The V and J ends lost 0 bases and 3 bases, in that order; junction bases with no gene match: 4. This clonotype was seen more than once but under ten times. What it recognizes is unknown. The specimen sequenced was naive CD8+ T cells from blood, with Jurkat cell RNA spiked in. Subset of the sample: FACS-sorted CD8+CD4-CCR7+CD45RA+ naive T cells. This TCR derives from a human donor in good health. Some libraries in this study had Jurkat cell RNA spiked in. This chain joins TRBV2 and TRBJ1-2, with 7 bases identical to TRBD1. Here the CDR3 DNA reads TGTGCCAGCAGTGAAGCGTTTACAGGGGACTATGGCTACACCTTC. Encoded protein: CASSEAFTGDYGYTF.